These T cell receptor beta chains were read from a single sample in a study of healthy donors' naive CD4 and CD8 T cells. From the reads, TCRdb called clonotypes with MiXCR, one entry per CDR3 protein. The data hold approximately 180,000 distinct CDR3 sequences, with about four fifths observed a single time. Sequencing input: naive CD4+ and CD8+ T cells sorted from blood, pooled from several donors. These receptors all come from a pool of human donors in good health; the sample pools cells from several healthy donors. Both conserved end residues are part of each CDR3. D genes are given only for firm matches. Clone sizes are given selectively: once, few, many, or a class where the clone is expanded.

V gene,J gene,clone size,D gene,CDR3 protein
TRBV6-5,TRBJ2-7,few,TRBD2,CASSYSREGRYEQYF
TRBV6-2/TRBV6-3,TRBJ2-1,.,TRBD1,CASSYTAGTGQFF
TRBV20-1,TRBJ1-1,few,.,CRVNRDTEAFF
TRBV29-1,TRBJ1-5,.,.,CSVEVSSNQPQHF
TRBV10-3,TRBJ2-7,.,TRBD1,CAISEFGTGVSYEQYF
TRBV30,TRBJ1-1,.,.,CAWSAAIDSNTEAFF
TRBV29-1,TRBJ2-7,.,TRBD1,CSVGQGENEQYF
TRBV7-8,TRBJ2-3,.,TRBD2,CASERDLTDTQYF
TRBV15,TRBJ1-2,once,.,CATSREVLGERIYGYTF
TRBV29-1,TRBJ2-7,.,TRBD2,CSVGVSWGTSDSYEQYF
TRBV30,TRBJ1-1,.,.,CAWMVGANTEAFF